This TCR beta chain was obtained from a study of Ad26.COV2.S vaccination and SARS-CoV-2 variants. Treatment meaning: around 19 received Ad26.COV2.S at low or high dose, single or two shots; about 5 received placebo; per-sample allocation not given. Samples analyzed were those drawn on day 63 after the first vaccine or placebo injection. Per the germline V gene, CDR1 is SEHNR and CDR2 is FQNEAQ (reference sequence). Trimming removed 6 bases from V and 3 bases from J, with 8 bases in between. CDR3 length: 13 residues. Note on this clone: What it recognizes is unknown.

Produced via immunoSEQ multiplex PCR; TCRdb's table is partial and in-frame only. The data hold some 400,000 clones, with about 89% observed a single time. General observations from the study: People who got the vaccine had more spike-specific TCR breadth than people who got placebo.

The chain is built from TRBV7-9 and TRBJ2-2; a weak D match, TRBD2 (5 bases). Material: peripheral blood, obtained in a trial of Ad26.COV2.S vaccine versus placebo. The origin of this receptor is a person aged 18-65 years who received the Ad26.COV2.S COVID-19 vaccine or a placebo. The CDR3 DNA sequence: TGTGCCAGCAGAGGTAGCGACACCGGGGAGCTGTTTTTT. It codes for CASRGSDTGELFF.